The clone carrying this T cell receptor beta chain was detected only a few times. Germline V CDR1 and CDR2: SGHTA, FQGNSA. V gave up 2 bases and J gave up 1 base; unmatched junction bases: 8. This CDR3 is 17 amino acids long. The entry originates in a study of identical twins. Template switching added a universal primer binding site, and final cDNA carried unique molecular identifiers. TCRdb recomputed calls from the 5' RACE reads with MiXCR, one row per CDR3 protein. Of some 760,000 distinct CDR3 sequences listed, approximately 18% are singletons. These data were likewise used in another study, on T cells expressing NK-cell markers. From that second work: Sorting in several experiments was restricted by an anti-gamma-delta TCR antibody to alpha-beta TCR T cells.

This TCR derives from a woman aged 18-29 years in good health. The specimen was PBMCs. V usage is TRBV7-2 and J usage is TRBJ2-5; 9 bases line up with TRBD2. DNA for the CDR3: TGTGCCAGCAGCTTATTGATGGGGCGGGAGGGCCAAGAGACCCAGTACTTC. Translation: CASSLLMGREGQETQYF.